A single sample is the source of the 8 T cell receptor beta chains below, sequenced in a study of cytomegalovirus exposure and HLA in healthy donors. A multiplex PCR was run with 60 Vbeta primers and 13 Jbeta primers. Clones were read by immunoSEQ multiplex PCR, and TCRdb kept only the in-frame ones, dropping some. The sample carries 100,000 to 150,000 clones, nearly 80% recorded once. Specimen: PBMCs. These receptor sequences come from a middle-aged woman in good health and CMV-seronegative.

This clone came up once. V usage is TRBV5-8 and J usage is TRBJ2-5; a possible D gene is TRBD1 (6 bases). V gave up 4 bases and J gave up 4 bases, with 17 bases separating them. CDR1 and CDR2 from the germline V gene are SGHTS and YDEGEE. The CDR3 spans 15 residues. In DNA form, the CDR3 reads TGTGCCAGCAGCCCGAGGGGGAACTCTGGAGAGACCCAGTACTTC. Its translation is CASSPRGNSGETQYF.

This chain connects TRBV18 to TRBJ1-4; perhaps TRBD1 as D (6 bases). The germline gives CDR1 KGHSH, CDR2 LQKENI. V was shortened by 0 bases and J by 8 bases, with 16 bases between the two germline ends. The CDR3 consists of 16 residues. CDR3 nucleotides: TGTGCCAGCTCACCACCGCGGGGGGCGAGGAACGAAAAACTGTTTTTT. Amino acid sequence: CASSPPRGARNEKLFF.

CDR3 bases: TGTGCCAGCAGCCTCGGACTGGACACTGAAGCTTTCTTT. This gives the protein CASSLGLDTEAFF. This chain joins TRBV7-9 and TRBJ1-1; D gene unclear. CDR1 and CDR2 (germline): SEHNR, FQNEAQ (reference sequence). Trimming took off 5 bases at V and 3 bases at J, with 10 bases between the two ends. This CDR3 has 13 residues.

The V call is TRBV10-1, the J call TRBJ2-3, with TRBD1 matching 9 bases. The CDR3 totals 14 residues. J gave up 2 bases and V 6 bases, and 3 bases lay outside the gene matches. CDR1 WNHNN and CDR2 SYGVQD come from the germline V gene (reference sequence). The CDR3 region has the DNA TGCGCCAGCAGGGGGGACAGGGACACAGATACGCAGTATTTT. This gives the protein CASRGDRDTDTQYF.

This clone was counted only a few times. The chain combines TRBV18 with TRBJ1-5; D gene unclear. The V gene lost 3 bases and the J gene lost 3 bases, with 9 bases spanning the gap. This CDR3 region has 14 residues. CDR1 and CDR2 (germline): KGHSH, LQKENI. CDR3 amino acids: CASSPPGPNQPQHF. The CDR3 coding sequence is TGTGCCAGCTCACCGCCGGGTCCCAATCAGCCCCAGCATTTT.

The J gene is TRBJ1-5, the V gene TRBV27; D not certain. Germline V gene data show CDR1 as MNHEY and CDR2 as SMNVEV (reference sequence). This CDR3 contains 14 residues. Trimming took 0 bases from V and 6 from J, leaving 9 bases between them. The CDR3 protein is CASSLSGRGQPQHF. The CDR3, as DNA: TGTGCCAGCAGTTTATCAGGGCGGGGTCAGCCCCAGCATTTT.

The V gene is TRBV2, the J gene TRBJ2-7, with a possible D match to TRBD1 (6 bases). Germline V gives CDR1 SNHLY, CDR2 FYNNEI. The CDR3 is 14 amino acids. V gave up 5 bases and J gave up 0 bases, with 11 bases separating them. CDR3 coding DNA: TGTGCCAGCAGTTCGACAGGACTCTCCTACGAGCAGTACTTC. Protein: CASSSTGLSYEQYF.

The rearrangement links TRBV6-4 to TRBJ2-2; 13 nucleotides align to TRBD2. The CDR3 is 12 amino acids. The germline CDR1 and CDR2 sequences are MRHNA and SNTAGT. After removal of 6 bases from V and 13 bases from J, the junction contained 2 bases not matched to a gene. CDR3 DNA: TGTGCCAGCAGCGGACTAGCGGGAGTGCTGTTTTTT. This encodes CASSGLAGVLFF.